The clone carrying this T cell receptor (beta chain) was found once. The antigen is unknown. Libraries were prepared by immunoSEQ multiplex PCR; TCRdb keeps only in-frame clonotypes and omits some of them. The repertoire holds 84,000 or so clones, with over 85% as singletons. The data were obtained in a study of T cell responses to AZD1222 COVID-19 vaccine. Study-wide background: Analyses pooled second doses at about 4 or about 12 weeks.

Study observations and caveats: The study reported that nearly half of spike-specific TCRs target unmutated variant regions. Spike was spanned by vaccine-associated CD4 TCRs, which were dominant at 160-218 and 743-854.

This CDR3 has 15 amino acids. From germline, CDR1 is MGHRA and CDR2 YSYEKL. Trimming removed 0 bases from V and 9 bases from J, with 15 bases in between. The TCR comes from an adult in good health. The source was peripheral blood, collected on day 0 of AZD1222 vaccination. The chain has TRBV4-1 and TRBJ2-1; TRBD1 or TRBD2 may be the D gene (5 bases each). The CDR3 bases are TGCGCCAGCAGCCAAGACCCGGACAATCGGGGTGAGCAGTTCTTC. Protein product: CASSQDPDNRGEQFF.